The 22 T cell receptor beta chains reported below all come from one sample, sequenced in a study of T-cell memory formation after mild COVID-19. TCRdb called the 5' RACE reads again in MiXCR, with one record for every CDR3 protein. Of roughly 130,000 distinct CDR3 sequences in the sample, about 5.9% were seen once. The sample consisted of PBMCs or a T cell subset sorted from them (not recorded which). All receptors derive from an adult woman who had mild COVID-19 (a few samples of this study predate the infection). Cell type and time point are not known.

The table lists this clonotype with many counts. V is TRBV4-3 and J is TRBJ1-3; no clear D gene. The V end lost 5 bases, the J end lost 3 bases, and 14 bases lay between the germline ends. CDR3 size: 15 residues. Germline CDR1 reads LGHNA; CDR2 reads YSLEER. The CDR3 region has the DNA TGCGCCAGCAGCTCCCACGCCTCGGATGGAAACACCATATATTTT. Translation gives CASSSHASDGNTIYF.

This clonotype appeared many times. The V and J genes are TRBV4-1 and TRBJ2-2; D unresolved. The ends were cut back, 0 bases at V and 3 bases at J, with 11 bases in the middle. There are 16 residues in the CDR3. The V gene's germline CDR1 is MGHRA and CDR2 YSYEKL. CDR3 sequence reads: CASSQDLRRYTGELFF. The CDR3 DNA reads as TGCGCCAGCAGCCAAGATTTGCGAAGATACACCGGGGAGCTGTTTTTT.

The gene calls are TRBV6-5 and TRBJ1-1, with 7 bases identical to TRBD1. V shed 8 bases, J shed 7 bases, and the junction held 10 bases outside the gene matches. This CDR3 is built from 13 residues. The germline CDR1 and CDR2 sequences are MNHEY and SVGAGI. CDR3 nucleotides: TGTGCCAGCGGTAGACAGGGACGAGGTGAAGCTTTCTTT. Translated: CASGRQGRGEAFF.

The chain uses TRBV15 and TRBJ2-7; D not certain. The ends were cut back, 5 bases at V and 5 bases at J, with 13 bases in the middle. The CDR3 extends over 13 amino acids. Germline V gives CDR1 LNHNV, CDR2 YYDKDF (reference sequence). CDR3 bases: TGTGCCACCAGCCCGCGGAAGGGTAACGAGCAGTACTTC. Translation: CATSPRKGNEQYF. The whole variable domain, filled in from reference TRBV15 and TRBJ2-7, reads DAMVIQNPRYQVTQFGKPVTLSCSQTLNHNVMYWYQQKSSQAPKLLFHYYDKDFNNEADTPDNFQSRRPNTSFCFLDIRSPGLGDTAMYLCATSPRKGNEQYFGPGTRLTVT.

This clonotype has more than one count but fewer than ten. CDR3 sequence (DNA): TGCAGTGCTAAATCCCTGGCCGGCTATGGCTACACCTTC. Encoded protein: CSAKSLAGYGYTF. The chain is built from TRBV20-1 and TRBJ1-2; D is ambiguous. Per germline, CDR1 DFQATT and CDR2 SNEGSKA (reference sequence). V was trimmed by 4 bases and J by 4 bases, leaving 13 bases between them. The CDR3 contains 13 residues.

The sample holds many counts of this clonotype. This chain links TRBV12-3 or TRBV12-4 with TRBJ2-7; 7 nucleotides match TRBD1. The CDR3 sequence is 15 residues long. V lost 5 bases, J lost 2 bases, and 9 bases stayed unmatched. CDR3 amino acids: CASSAPGQTAYEQYF. In nucleotides, the CDR3 is TGTGCCAGCAGTGCCCCGGGACAGACGGCCTACGAGCAGTACTTC.

This clonotype was detected many times. The chain employs TRBV7-9 and TRBJ2-7; 12 positions match TRBD2. The V segment lost 5 bases and the J segment 5 bases; nucleotides outside the gene matches: 7. The CDR3 is made up of 15 amino acids. Germline CDR1 SEHNR, CDR2 FQNEAQ (reference sequence). The CDR3 nucleotides read TGTGCCAGCAGCCTGGGGACTAGCGGGTACCACGAGCAGTACTTC. As protein: CASSLGTSGYHEQYF.

This clonotype was recorded many times. The chain couples TRBV11-2 to TRBJ1-2, with TRBD1 identical over 10 bases. V shed 5 bases and J 6 bases; nucleotides not matched to a gene: 12. Germline V gives CDR1 SGHAT, CDR2 FQNNGV. The CDR3 loop spans 16 amino acids. This CDR3 reads CASSPPPGTGAHGYTF. The DNA of the CDR3 is TGTGCCAGCAGCCCCCCACCCGGGACAGGGGCGCATGGCTACACCTTC.

This clonotype was picked up a small number of times. V usage is TRBV3-1 and J usage is TRBJ2-3, with D possibly being TRBD1 or TRBD2 (5 bases each). V lost 1 base and J lost 8, with 16 bases in between. CDR1 LGHDT and CDR2 YNNKEL come from the germline V gene (reference sequence). The CDR3 is made up of 15 amino acids. DNA of the CDR3: TGTGCCAGCAGCCAAGCCCCCGGGACCCGCGGTACGCAGTATTTT. Translating it yields CASSQAPGTRGTQYF.

The rearrangement links TRBV7-3 to TRBJ2-1, with 7 bases identical to TRBD2. V trimming: 4 bases; J trimming: 0 bases; junction bases outside the gene matches: 3. Germline CDR1 reads SGHTA; CDR2 reads FQGTGA. CDR3 length: 15 amino acids. The chain's CDR3 is CASSSGLSSYNEQFF. The CDR3 DNA follows: TGTGCCAGCAGCTCGGGACTAAGCTCCTACAATGAGCAGTTCTTC.

This clonotype was detected only a few times. The rearrangement uses TRBV15 and TRBJ2-7; D ambiguous. Trimming left V 0 bases short and J 1 base short, with 10 bases between. CDR1 and CDR2 from the germline V gene are LNHNV and YYDKDF (reference sequence). The CDR3 covers 15 residues. CDR3: CATSRDHDGSYEQYF. The CDR3 nucleotides read TGTGCCACCAGCAGAGATCACGACGGTTCCTACGAGCAGTACTTC.

The sample holds a few counts of this clonotype. V gene TRBV18 combines with J gene TRBJ1-1; TRBD1 is a possible D gene (5 bases). CDR1 is KGHSH, CDR2 LQKENI, per germline. Trimming left V 2 bases short and J 3 bases short, with 10 bases between. The CDR3 contains 14 residues. CDR3 residues: CASSPNTGDTEAFF. Written as DNA, the CDR3 is TGTGCCAGCTCACCAAATACGGGGGACACTGAAGCTTTCTTT.

This clonotype was detected only a few times. The V call is TRBV7-9, the J call TRBJ2-1; 10 bases are shared with TRBD1. There are 16 residues in the CDR3. Trimming took 5 bases from V and 5 from J; bases not matched to a gene: 9. Germline CDR1 is SEHNR and CDR2 is FQNEAQ (reference sequence). CDR3 DNA: TGTGCCAGCAGCCCCCGCCTTGGGACAGGGGACAATGAGCAGTTCTTC. It specifies CASSPRLGTGDNEQFF.

This clonotype was counted a few times. The V and J genes are TRBV29-1 and TRBJ2-2; either TRBD1 or TRBD2 may supply D (5 bases each). The CDR3 length is 15 residues. Germline V gives CDR1 SQVTM, CDR2 ANQGSEA. V gave up 7 bases and J gave up 2 bases, with 17 bases separating them. Here the CDR3 DNA reads TGCAGCGCCCGTGAGGGGTTGCGCAACACCGGGGAGCTGTTTTTT. This gives the protein CSAREGLRNTGELFF.

The chain is built from TRBV12-3 or TRBV12-4 and TRBJ2-5; TRBD2 matches at 7 bases. CDR3 length: 15 residues. V gave up 6 bases and J gave up 4 bases; unmatched junction bases: 11. CDR3 protein: CASSRPAGRLETQYF. The DNA of the CDR3 is TGTGCCAGCAGCCGCCCAGCGGGAAGGCTAGAGACCCAGTACTTC.

This clonotype was counted between two and nine times. The chain links TRBV20-1 to TRBJ2-7; D is perhaps TRBD2 (5 bases). V lost 5 bases and J 2 bases, leaving 16 bases between the germline ends. This CDR3 is 14 amino acids long. Germline V gene lookup returns CDR1 DFQATT and CDR2 SNEGSKA (reference sequence). As DNA, the CDR3 is TGCAGTGCTCGAGGGTCGGGCCACCCCTACGAGCAGTACTTC. It yields the protein CSARGSGHPYEQYF.

This chain connects TRBV7-9 to TRBJ2-3; 11 nucleotides line up with TRBD2. The length of the CDR3 is 14 residues. Germline CDR1 reads SEHNR; CDR2 reads FQNEAQ (reference sequence). Trimming removed 4 bases from V and 14 bases from J; junction bases left unmatched: 11. The CDR3 DNA is TGTGCCAGCAGCTCGATAGCGGGGGGGCTTTCTCCGTATTTT. This encodes CASSSIAGGLSPYF. The complete variable domain, with remaining parts taken from reference TRBV7-9 and TRBJ2-3, reads DTGVSQNPRHKITKRGQNVTFRCDPISEHNRLYWYRQTLGQGPEFLTYFQNEAQLEKSRLLSDRFSAERPKGSFSTLEIQRTEQGDSAMYLCASSSIAGGLSPYFGPGTRLTVL.

This clonotype has just a few counts. The V and J genes are TRBV3-1 and TRBJ2-5; the D is unclear. CDR1 and CDR2 (germline): LGHDT, YNNKEL (reference sequence). V was trimmed by 0 bases and J by 4 bases, leaving 9 bases between them. The CDR3 covers 14 residues. CDR3 coding DNA: TGTGCCAGCAGCCAAGATGGGTCAGGAGAGACCCAGTACTTC. Its protein is CASSQDGSGETQYF.

This clonotype occurred many times. CDR3 in amino acids: CAISESGVGYGYTF. CDR3 in DNA: TGTGCCATCAGTGAGTCGGGAGTAGGCTATGGCTACACCTTC. The genes are TRBV10-3 and TRBJ1-2, with no clear D. CDR3 length: 14 residues. The germline gives CDR1 ENHRY, CDR2 SYGVKD. Trimming removed 0 bases at V and 4 bases at J, with 9 bases between.

The gene calls are TRBV4-1 and TRBJ1-2; D may be TRBD1 (5 bases). The CDR3 is 15 amino acids. The ends were cut back, 1 base at V and 4 bases at J, with 13 bases in the middle. Per the germline V gene, CDR1 is MGHRA and CDR2 is YSYEKL. CDR3 residues: CASSQVFPGPYGYTF. In nucleotides, the CDR3 is TGCGCCAGCAGCCAAGTGTTCCCGGGGCCCTATGGCTACACCTTC.

This clonotype was counted only a few times. The chain carries TRBV3-1 and TRBJ1-6; D ambiguous. This CDR3 spans 16 amino acids. CDR1 and CDR2 (germline): LGHDT, YNNKEL (reference sequence). With 0 bases removed from V and 6 bases from J, the gap between germline ends came to 12 bases. The CDR3 loop is CASSQDRPPVNSPLHF. The CDR3 DNA reads as TGTGCCAGCAGCCAAGATCGCCCGCCCGTTAATTCACCCCTCCACTTT.

This clonotype turned up a few times. V is TRBV3-1 and J is TRBJ2-5, with a weak D call TRBD1 (6 bases). The ends were cut back, 4 bases at V and 3 bases at J, with 15 bases in the middle. This CDR3 has 15 residues. Germline V gene sequence: CDR1 LGHDT, CDR2 YNNKEL (reference sequence). As DNA, the CDR3 is TGTGCCAGCAGCCTGAGGACAGTATTTGAAGAGACCCAGTACTTC. It codes for CASSLRTVFEETQYF.